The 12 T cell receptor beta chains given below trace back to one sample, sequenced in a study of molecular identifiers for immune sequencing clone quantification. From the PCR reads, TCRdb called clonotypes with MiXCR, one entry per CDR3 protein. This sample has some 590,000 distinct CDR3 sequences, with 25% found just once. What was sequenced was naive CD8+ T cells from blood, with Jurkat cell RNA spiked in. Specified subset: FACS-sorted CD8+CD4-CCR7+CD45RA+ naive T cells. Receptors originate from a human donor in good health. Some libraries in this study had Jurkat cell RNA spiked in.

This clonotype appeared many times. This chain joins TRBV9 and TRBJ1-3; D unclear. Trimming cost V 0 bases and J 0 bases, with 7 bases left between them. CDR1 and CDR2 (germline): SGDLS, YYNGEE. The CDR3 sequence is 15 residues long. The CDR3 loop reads CASSVGGNSGNTIYF. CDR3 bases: TGTGCCAGCAGCGTAGGGGGAAACTCTGGAAACACCATATATTTT.

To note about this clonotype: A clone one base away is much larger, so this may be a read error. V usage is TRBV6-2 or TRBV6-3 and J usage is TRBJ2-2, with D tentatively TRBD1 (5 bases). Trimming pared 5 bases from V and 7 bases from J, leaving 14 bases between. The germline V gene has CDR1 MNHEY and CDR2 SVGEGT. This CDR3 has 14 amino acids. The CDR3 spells CASSTDIINGELFF. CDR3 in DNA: TGTGCCAGCAGTACGGACATTATCAACGGGGAGCTGTTTTTT.

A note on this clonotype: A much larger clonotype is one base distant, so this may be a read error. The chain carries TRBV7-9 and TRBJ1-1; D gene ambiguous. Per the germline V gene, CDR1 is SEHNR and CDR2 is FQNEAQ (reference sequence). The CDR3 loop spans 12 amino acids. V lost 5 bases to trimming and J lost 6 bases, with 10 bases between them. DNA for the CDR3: TGTGCCAGCAGCCCCACAAGACCTGAAGCTTTCTTT. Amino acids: CASSPTRPEAFF.

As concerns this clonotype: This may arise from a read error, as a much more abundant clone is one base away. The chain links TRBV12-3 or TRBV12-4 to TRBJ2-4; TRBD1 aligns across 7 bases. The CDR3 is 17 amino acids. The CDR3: CASNLARGTTAKNIQYF. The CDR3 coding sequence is TGTGCCAGCAATTTAGCCAGGGGGACAACAGCCAAAAACATTCAGTACTTC.

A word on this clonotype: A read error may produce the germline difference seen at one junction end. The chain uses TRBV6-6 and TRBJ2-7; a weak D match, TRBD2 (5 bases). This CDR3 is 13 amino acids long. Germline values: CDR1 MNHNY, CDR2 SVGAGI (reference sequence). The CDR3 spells CACSLTTGYEQYF. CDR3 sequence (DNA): TGTGCCTGCAGTCTGACCACGGGATACGAGCAGTACTTC.

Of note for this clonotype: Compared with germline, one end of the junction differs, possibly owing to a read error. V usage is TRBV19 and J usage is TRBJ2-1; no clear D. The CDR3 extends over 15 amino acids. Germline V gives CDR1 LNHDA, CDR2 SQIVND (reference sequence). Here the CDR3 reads CASSIDSRSYSEQFF. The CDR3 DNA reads TGTGCCAGTAGTATAGACAGTCGCTCCTACAGTGAGCAGTTCTTC.

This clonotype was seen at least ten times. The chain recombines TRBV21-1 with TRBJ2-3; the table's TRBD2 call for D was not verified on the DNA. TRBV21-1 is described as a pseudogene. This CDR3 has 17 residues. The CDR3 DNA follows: TGTGCCAGCAGCAAAAGAACTAGCTGTTTCGGCACAGATACGCAGTATTTT. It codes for CASSKRTSCFGTDTQYF.

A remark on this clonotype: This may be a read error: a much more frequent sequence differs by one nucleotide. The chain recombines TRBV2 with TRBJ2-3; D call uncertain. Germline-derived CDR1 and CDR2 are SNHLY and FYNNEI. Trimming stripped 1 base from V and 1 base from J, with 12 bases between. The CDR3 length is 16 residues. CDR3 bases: TGTGCCAGCAGTGAAGGGGCACGGGTGGGCACAGATACGCAGTATTTT. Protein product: CASSEGARVGTDTQYF.

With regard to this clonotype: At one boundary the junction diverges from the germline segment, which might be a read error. The CDR3 sequence is CASSLGGGPQCF. In DNA, the CDR3 is TGTGCCAGCAGCTTGGGCGGGGGGCCGCAGTGTTTT. V and J are TRBV11-2 and TRBJ2-3, with 8 bases fitting TRBD2. Germline loops: CDR1 SGHAT, CDR2 FQNNGV. The CDR3 length is 12 residues.

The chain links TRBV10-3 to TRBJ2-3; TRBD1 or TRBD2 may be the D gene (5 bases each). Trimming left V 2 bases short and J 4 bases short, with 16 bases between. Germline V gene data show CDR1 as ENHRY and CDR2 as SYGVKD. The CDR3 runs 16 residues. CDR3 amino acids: CAISEDEGRIADTQYF. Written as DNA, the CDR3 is TGTGCCATCAGTGAGGACGAGGGGCGAATCGCAGATACGCAGTATTTT.

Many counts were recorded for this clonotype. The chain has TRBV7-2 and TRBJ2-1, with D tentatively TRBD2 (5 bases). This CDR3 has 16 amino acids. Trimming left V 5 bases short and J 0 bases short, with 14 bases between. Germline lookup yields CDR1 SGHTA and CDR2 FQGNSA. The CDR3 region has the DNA TGTGCCAGCAGCGCCCGGACTCGGAGCTCCTACAATGAGCAGTTCTTC. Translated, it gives CASSARTRSSYNEQFF. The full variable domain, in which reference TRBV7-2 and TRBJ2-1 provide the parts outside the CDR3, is GAGVSQSPSNKVTEKGKDVELRCDPISGHTALYWYRQSLGQGLEFLIYFQGNSAPDKSGLPSDRFSAERTGGSVSTLTIQRTQQEDSAVYLCASSARTRSSYNEQFFGPGTRLTVL.

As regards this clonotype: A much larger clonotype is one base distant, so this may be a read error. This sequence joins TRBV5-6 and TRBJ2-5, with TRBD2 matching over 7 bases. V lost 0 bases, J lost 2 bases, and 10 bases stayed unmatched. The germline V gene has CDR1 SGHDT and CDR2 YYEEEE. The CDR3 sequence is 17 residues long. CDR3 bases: TGTGCCAGCAGCTTGGGTATTCGGGAGGCGCGTCAAGAGACCCAGTACTTC. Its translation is CASSLGIREARQETQYF.